The 26 T cell receptor beta chains in this list originate from one sample, sequenced in a study of T cell repertoires in cytomegalovirus infection. These receptors have no known antigen. TCRdb reprocessed the reads via MiXCR and lists one record per CDR3 protein. Counted here are 44,000 or so distinct CDR3 sequences, about a fifth occurring once; the ten biggest clones make up about 87%. The sequenced sample was CD8+ T cells from cultured PBMCs, obtained from culture after CMV antigen stimulation. The receptors come from a human donor in good health (CMV status not recorded). Some clones in this sample may be carry-over from other donors' samples.

This rearrangement joins TRBV7-3 to TRBJ2-3, with a tentative D call TRBD1 (6 bases). This CDR3 is 15 amino acids long. The V and J ends lost 5 bases and 6 bases respectively, with 18 bases between them. In germline, CDR1 is SGHTA, CDR2 FQGTGA. The CDR3 protein is CASSVGGPQGDTQYF. DNA of the CDR3: TGTGCCAGCAGCGTTGGGGGCCCACAAGGTGATACGCAGTATTTT.

The chain employs TRBV7-2 and TRBJ2-1; 7 nucleotides match TRBD2. Per germline, CDR1 SGHTA and CDR2 FQGNSA. CDR3 length: 15 amino acids. V dropped 5 bases and J dropped 9; count of bases not matched to a gene: 13. CDR3 nucleotides: TGTGCCAGCAGCCCCCGGTGGGGGGGAATGGGTGAGCAGTTCTTC. It is translated as CASSPRWGGMGEQFF.

As concerns this clonotype: A read error may produce the germline difference seen at one junction end. The chain uses TRBV6-4 and TRBJ2-1, with D possibly being TRBD2 (6 bases). The germline CDR1 and CDR2 sequences are MRHNA and SNTAGT. The CDR3 runs 16 residues. The CDR3 DNA follows: TGTGCCAGCAGTGACTCAGATAGCGGATCATACAATGAGCAGTGCTTC. It codes for CASSDSDSGSYNEQCF.

This clonotype occurred a few times. The chain links TRBV7-8 to TRBJ1-5; 9 bases are a match to TRBD1. V dropped 5 bases and J dropped 7; count of bases not matched to a gene: 6. Germline assignment: CDR1 SGHVS and CDR2 FQNEAQ. CDR3 length equals 14 residues. DNA for the CDR3: TGTGCCAGCAGCCTGGGACAGGGCGGACAGCCCCAGCATTTT. Translation gives CASSLGQGGQPQHF.

The chain employs TRBV27 and TRBJ2-3, with a weak D call TRBD2 (5 bases). Trimming left V 6 bases short and J 4 bases short, with 11 bases between. The V gene's germline CDR1 is MNHEY and CDR2 SMNVEV (reference sequence). This CDR3 is built from 13 residues. CDR3 coding DNA: TGTGCCAGCAGCCTCGGAGCGGCAGATACGCAGTATTTT. It specifies CASSLGAADTQYF.

The DNA of the CDR3 is TGTGCCAGCTCACCCCCCAAAGATCTAATCGGTGGCTACACCTTC. This translates into CASSPPKDLIGGYTF. The chain couples TRBV18 to TRBJ1-2, with unresolved D. Trimming removed 3 bases at V and 7 bases at J, with 18 bases between. Germline CDR1 and CDR2: KGHSH and LQKENI. The CDR3 contains 15 residues.

This clonotype was seen a handful of times. The V gene is TRBV7-9, the J gene TRBJ2-5; D is ambiguous. The CDR3 loop spans 12 amino acids. The germline V gene encodes CDR1 SEHNR and CDR2 FQNEAQ (reference sequence). Trimming took 4 bases from V and 3 from J, leaving 6 bases between them. The CDR3 sequence is CASSSTEETQYF. CDR3 sequence (DNA): TGTGCCAGCAGCTCCACCGAAGAGACCCAGTACTTC.

This clonotype was seen only a few times. The CDR3 bases are TGTGCCAGCAGTCTCACAGTGGTGGAAGCTTTCTTT. Encoded protein: CASSLTVVEAFF. The chain has TRBV12-3 or TRBV12-4 and TRBJ1-1; D not certain. The CDR3 runs to 12 residues. V lost 5 bases and J 8 bases, leaving 12 bases between the germline ends.

This clonotype was found once. One base away lies a much larger clone, so this may be a sequencing read error. The genes are TRBV28 and TRBJ1-5; D is unclear. V dropped 5 bases and J dropped 5 bases, with 16 bases sitting between them. Looked up from germline, CDR1 is MDHEN and CDR2 is SYDVKM. The CDR3 loop spans 15 amino acids. The CDR3 sequence is CASSQILQTDQPQHF. The CDR3 DNA is TGTGCCAGCAGTCAGATCCTGCAAACGGATCAGCCCCAGCATTTT.

This chain links TRBV23-1 with TRBJ1-5; 10 bases line up with TRBD1. TRBV23-1 is classed as an ORF, of uncertain function. Trimming took 5 bases from V and 5 from J; bases not matched to a gene: 3. CDR3 length: 14 amino acids. DNA of the CDR3: TGCGCCAGCAGTATGACAGGGGGCCATCAGCCCCAGCATTTT. It translates to CASSMTGGHQPQHF.

The chain has TRBV7-2 and TRBJ2-7; perhaps TRBD1 as D (5 bases). The germline V gene encodes CDR1 SGHTA and CDR2 FQGNSA. V gave up 5 bases and J gave up 0 bases, with 11 bases separating them. The CDR3 totals 14 residues. CDR3 sequence (DNA): TGTGCCAGCAGCCTTGGACACGGCTCCTACGAGCAGTACTTC. Amino acid sequence: CASSLGHGSYEQYF.

This clonotype occurred a few times. The rearrangement joins TRBV7-9 to TRBJ1-1, with D possibly being TRBD1 (5 bases). This CDR3 comprises 18 residues. V dropped 5 bases and J dropped 3 bases, with 25 bases sitting between them. Germline V gene sequence: CDR1 SEHNR, CDR2 FQNEAQ (reference sequence). The CDR3 DNA follows: TGTGCCAGCAGCCCCCGAAACCCTGTTGGGGGTAAAGACACTGAAGCTTTCTTT. Residues: CASSPRNPVGGKDTEAFF.

V gene TRBV6-5 combines with J gene TRBJ2-5, with D possibly matching TRBD1 (6 bases). The length of the CDR3 is 12 residues. Germline values: CDR1 MNHEY, CDR2 SVGAGI. V was pared by 8 bases and J by 4 bases, with 11 bases between. CDR3 amino acids: CASWGRGETQYF. The CDR3 DNA reads TGTGCCAGCTGGGGCAGGGGAGAGACCCAGTACTTC.

The table lists this clonotype with a few counts. The V gene is TRBV3-1, the J gene TRBJ2-7; D call uncertain. Per germline, CDR1 LGHDT and CDR2 YNNKEL (reference sequence). The CDR3 runs 14 residues. V was clipped by 4 bases and J by 0 bases, with 10 bases between them. CDR3 bases: TGTGCCAGCAGCCCAGCCGGAAGCTCCTACGAGCAGTACTTC. Protein product: CASSPAGSSYEQYF.

The chain couples TRBV7-2 to TRBJ2-7, with 7 bases lining up with TRBD2. Trimming removed 2 bases from V and 2 bases from J; junction bases left unmatched: 12. CDR3 length: 17 amino acids. Per germline, CDR1 SGHTA and CDR2 FQGNSA. This chain's CDR3 is CASSLRVGSGPTYEQYF. The CDR3 DNA follows: TGTGCCAGCAGCTTACGAGTAGGTAGCGGGCCCACCTACGAGCAGTACTTC.

The V call is TRBV20-1, the J call TRBJ1-2; D unclear. The CDR3 covers 13 residues. The germline CDR1 and CDR2 sequences are DFQATT and SNEGSKA (reference sequence). V was clipped by 0 bases and J by 0 bases, with 5 bases between them. This chain's CDR3 is CSARDTANYGYTF. CDR3 DNA: TGCAGTGCTAGAGATACCGCTAACTATGGCTACACCTTC.

The V call is TRBV7-9, the J call TRBJ2-3; no clear D gene. The length of the CDR3 is 13 residues. V was cut by 5 bases and J by 5 bases, with 11 bases left in between. Germline CDR1 is SEHNR and CDR2 is FQNEAQ (reference sequence). The CDR3 DNA is TGTGCCAGCAGCATCTCACGAGGAGATACGCAGTATTTT. Translated: CASSISRGDTQYF.

Written as DNA, the CDR3 is TGTGCCAGCAGCTCTTGGGATAATGAGCAGTTCTTC. It codes for CASSSWDNEQFF. This sequence joins TRBV7-6 and TRBJ2-1, with D uncertain. The germline V gene has CDR1 SGHVS and CDR2 FNYEAQ. Trimming shortened V by 4 bases and J by 7 bases, and 8 bases separated the two germline ends. CDR3 length: 12 residues.

This clonotype occurred many times. The J gene is TRBJ2-7, the V gene TRBV29-1, with no clear D. V was cut by 5 bases and J by 2 bases, with 10 bases left in between. The CDR3 has 12 residues. Per germline, CDR1 SQVTM and CDR2 ANQGSEA. In DNA form, the CDR3 reads TGCAGCGTTCGACTGATTACCTACGAGCAGTACTTC. It translates to CSVRLITYEQYF.

This clonotype showed up just a few times. This chain connects TRBV7-6 to TRBJ2-6; 10 bases align to TRBD1. The CDR3 is made up of 18 amino acids. V shed 3 bases, J shed 2 bases, and the junction held 7 bases outside the gene matches. CDR1 is SGHVS and CDR2 is FNYEAQ in the germline V gene. The CDR3 protein is CASSFGGQGVTGANVLTF. The CDR3 DNA follows: TGTGCCAGCAGCTTTGGAGGACAGGGGGTTACTGGGGCCAACGTCCTGACTTTC.

This clonotype occurred a few times. The chain couples TRBV27 to TRBJ2-7, with 8 bases matching TRBD2. Trimming at V came to 5 bases and at J to 4 bases, leaving 7 bases not matched to a gene. Germline CDR1 and CDR2: MNHEY and SMNVEV (reference sequence). This CDR3 spans 14 amino acids. The CDR3 sequence: CASSLRGGQYEQYF. The DNA for the CDR3 is TGTGCCAGCAGTCTTCGCGGGGGGCAGTACGAGCAGTACTTC.

The chain recombines TRBV7-3 with TRBJ2-7; no reliable D call. V was cut by 1 base and J by 3 bases, with 7 bases left in between. CDR3 size: 13 residues. Germline-derived CDR1 and CDR2 are SGHTA and FQGTGA. The CDR3 DNA reads as TGTGCCAGCAGCTTAAAAAAAGGCTACGAGCAGTACTTC. Translation: CASSLKKGYEQYF.

In its sample, this clonotype was seen a few times. The chain joins TRBV27 to TRBJ2-5, with D maybe TRBD1 (5 bases). This CDR3 is built from 14 residues. V lost 4 bases and J 2 bases, leaving 11 bases between the germline ends. Germline CDR1 reads MNHEY; CDR2 reads SMNVEV (reference sequence). CDR3 bases: TGTGCCAGCAGTTCCGCAGGGTTTCAAGAGACCCAGTACTTC. Translating it yields CASSSAGFQETQYF.

The chain uses TRBV7-9 and TRBJ1-5, with 8 bases aligning to TRBD1. With V trimmed by 4 bases and J by 3 bases, 5 bases remained unmatched. This CDR3 comprises 15 residues. CDR1 and CDR2 (germline): SEHNR, FQNEAQ (reference sequence). CDR3 loop: CASSSTGVINQPQHF. The CDR3 coding sequence is TGTGCCAGCAGCTCGACAGGGGTGATCAATCAGCCCCAGCATTTT.

This chain joins TRBV25-1 and TRBJ2-7; D could derive from TRBD1 or TRBD2 (5 bases each). CDR1 MGHDK and CDR2 SYGVNS come from the germline V gene. V lost 8 bases, J lost 7 bases, and 12 bases lay in between. The CDR3 spans 11 residues. The CDR3 is CASLGVEEQYF. DNA for the CDR3: TGTGCCAGCTTGGGGGTTGAGGAGCAGTACTTC.

The rearrangement uses TRBV11-2 and TRBJ2-1, with D perhaps matching TRBD2 (5 bases). CDR3 length equals 13 residues. V lost 1 base to trimming and J lost 14 bases, with 15 bases between them. Germline CDR1 SGHAT, CDR2 FQNNGV. DNA of the CDR3: TGTGCCAGCAGCTTAGTGGCGGTTGACGGGGAGTTCTTC. Protein: CASSLVAVDGEFF.